The rows below give T cell receptor beta chains drawn from one sample of a study of blood T cell repertoires in COVID-19. Profiled with immunoSEQ multiplex PCR; TCRdb holds only in-frame clones, not every one. Counted here are approximately 57,000 clones, roughly four fifths occurring once; the ten biggest clones make up roughly 7.7%. Sequenced input: peripheral blood. These receptors came from a woman of 80 years or more with acute or convalescent COVID-19. Each CDR3 is given with its conserved first and last residue. A D gene is named only where the DNA matches it firmly.

j_call: TRBJ2-3; d_call: .; v_call: TRBV6-1; cdr3_aa: CASSEMVVTQYF; cdr3_nt: TGTGCCAGCAGTGAAATGGTAGTCACGCAGTATTTT
j_call: TRBJ1-4; d_call: .; v_call: TRBV24-1; cdr3_aa: CARTGPSEKLFF; cdr3_nt: TGTGCCAGAACAGGCCCGTCGGAAAAACTGTTTTTT
j_call: TRBJ1-1; d_call: TRBD1; v_call: TRBV2; cdr3_aa: CASQGTGGSTEAFF; cdr3_nt: TGTGCCAGTCAAGGGACAGGGGGCAGCACTGAAGCTTTCTTT
j_call: TRBJ2-1; d_call: TRBD2; v_call: TRBV7-3; cdr3_aa: CASSLSLAGYNEQFF; cdr3_nt: TGTGCCAGCAGCTTAAGCCTAGCGGGATACAATGAGCAGTTCTTC
j_call: TRBJ2-1; d_call: TRBD2; v_call: TRBV28; cdr3_aa: CASRETSGGVYNEQFF; cdr3_nt: TGTGCCAGCAGGGAAACTAGCGGGGGGGTTTATAATGAGCAGTTCTTC
j_call: TRBJ2-1; d_call: TRBD2; v_call: TRBV7-3; cdr3_aa: CASSSRTSGNRNEQFF; cdr3_nt: TGTGCCAGCAGCTCCAGGACTAGCGGAAATAGGAATGAGCAGTTCTTC
j_call: TRBJ1-5; d_call: TRBD1; v_call: TRBV7-6; cdr3_aa: CASSLGTGGSLVNQPQHF; cdr3_nt: TGTGCCAGCAGCCTAGGGACAGGGGGCTCATTAGTTAATCAGCCCCAGCATTTT
j_call: TRBJ2-5; d_call: .; v_call: TRBV29-1; cdr3_aa: CSVRGVGTQETQYF; cdr3_nt: TGCAGCGTGAGAGGAGTCGGAACCCAAGAGACCCAGTACTTC
j_call: TRBJ1-6; d_call: .; v_call: TRBV4-1; cdr3_aa: CASSQEVQGSSYNSPLHF; cdr3_nt: TGCGCCAGCAGCCAAGAGGTCCAGGGGTCCTCCTATAATTCACCCCTCCACTTT
j_call: TRBJ2-7; d_call: .; v_call: TRBV18; cdr3_aa: CASSPTLAASSYEQYF; cdr3_nt: TGTGCCAGCTCACCTACCTTAGCGGCCAGCTCCTACGAGCAGTACTTC
j_call: TRBJ1-2; d_call: .; v_call: TRBV9; cdr3_aa: CASSAQAGYGYTF; cdr3_nt: TGTGCCAGCAGCGCCCAGGCAGGCTATGGCTACACCTTC
j_call: TRBJ2-7; d_call: TRBD2; v_call: TRBV15; cdr3_aa: CATSRSGGMTGTYEQYF; cdr3_nt: TGTGCCACCAGCAGGAGCGGGGGGATGACAGGGACCTACGAGCAGTACTTC
j_call: TRBJ2-7; d_call: .; v_call: TRBV7-2; cdr3_aa: CASSALTGSYEQYF; cdr3_nt: TGTGCCAGCAGCGCGTTGACGGGCTCCTACGAGCAGTACTTC
j_call: TRBJ2-2; d_call: TRBD1; v_call: TRBV19; cdr3_aa: CASMNRGYTGELFF; cdr3_nt: TGTGCCAGTATGAACAGGGGGTACACCGGGGAGCTGTTTTTT